These 13 T cell receptor beta chains came from one sample sequenced in a study of persistence of HIV-infected CD4 T cells. This was the immunoSEQ version 4 assay in survey mode. Measured with immunoSEQ multiplex PCR; TCRdb has only the in-frame clones, and not every one. The data show about 45,000 clones, roughly 92% seen once. What these receptors recognize is not known. Anti-CD3/anti-CD28 beads served as a nonspecific positive control stimulus. CD4+ T cells upregulating both CD40 ligand and CD69 were sorted as responding cells. The source material was CD4+ T cells sorted from PBMCs after 18-hour stimulation, sampled from a patient who received antiretroviral therapy. The source of these receptors is an adult man with HIV who was CMV-seropositive.

This clone was counted once. The genes are TRBV12-3 or TRBV12-4 and TRBJ2-3, with D maybe TRBD2 (5 bases). The CDR3 is made up of 12 amino acids. V lost 6 bases to trimming and J lost 10 bases, with 14 bases between them. The CDR3: CASSPLLGSQYF. The CDR3 DNA reads as TGTGCCAGCAGCCCGCTACTAGGGTCGCAGTATTTT.

This CDR3 reads CSVAPQIGEKLFF. Written as DNA, the CDR3 is TGCAGCGTTGCCCCACAGATTGGGGAAAAACTGTTTTTT. This chain connects TRBV29-1 to TRBJ1-4; D gene ambiguous. CDR3 length equals 13 residues. CDR1 and CDR2 from the germline V gene are SQVTM and ANQGSEA. V was cut by 4 bases and J by 8 bases, with 14 bases left in between.

The chain recombines TRBV5-1 with TRBJ2-7; 7 bases match TRBD1. Losses at the gene ends were 4 bases for V and 4 bases for J; bases not matched to a gene: 8. The CDR3 has 14 amino acids. Germline V gives CDR1 SGHRS, CDR2 YFSETQ. CDR3 sequence reads: CASSVDRVGYEQYF. Written as DNA, the CDR3 is TGCGCCAGCAGCGTAGACAGGGTGGGGTACGAGCAGTACTTC.

The V and J genes are TRBV3-1 (or the pseudogene TRBV3-2) and TRBJ2-7; D possibly corresponds to TRBD1 (5 bases). Germline V gene lookup returns CDR1 LGHDT and CDR2 YNNKEL (reference sequence). Trimming removed 6 bases at V and 5 bases at J, with 17 bases between. This CDR3 contains 14 residues. CDR3 in DNA: TGTGCCAGCAGGCGGACGGACACGGGCCACGAGCAGTACTTC. Translation gives CASRRTDTGHEQYF.

The chain joins TRBV5-1 to TRBJ1-4; perhaps TRBD1 as D (6 bases). The CDR3 has 14 amino acids. Germline CDR1 is SGHRS and CDR2 is YFSETQ. Trimming stripped 2 bases from V and 8 bases from J, with 13 bases between. CDR3 region: CASSFQGMGEKLFF. CDR3 sequence (DNA): TGCGCCAGCAGCTTCCAGGGGATGGGGGAAAAACTGTTTTTT.

The chain joins TRBV2 to TRBJ1-5, with D unresolved. V was clipped by 1 base and J by 4 bases, with 5 bases between them. The CDR3 is 13 residues long. Germline V gives CDR1 SNHLY, CDR2 FYNNEI. The CDR3 DNA is TGTGCCAGCAGTGAAGGCAGAAATCAGCCCCAGCATTTT. It codes for CASSEGRNQPQHF.

The chain recombines TRBV2 with TRBJ2-2, with unresolved D. V lost 5 bases, J lost 4 bases, and 20 bases lay in between. This CDR3 comprises 17 residues. Germline CDR1 is SNHLY and CDR2 is FYNNEI. CDR3 residues: CASSKDRASLGTGELFF. DNA of the CDR3: TGTGCCAGCAGTAAGGACCGAGCGTCCTTGGGCACCGGGGAGCTGTTTTTT.

The J gene is TRBJ1-6, the V gene TRBV10-1, with D maybe TRBD1 (6 bases). Germline loops: CDR1 WNHNN, CDR2 SYGVQD (reference sequence). This CDR3 spans 15 amino acids. Trimming cost V 1 base and J 9 bases, with 13 bases left between them. Written as DNA, the CDR3 is TGCGCCAGCAGTGAGTTTCCTGGGGGCGTTTCACCCCTCCACTTT. It yields the protein CASSEFPGGVSPLHF.

The rearrangement uses TRBV28 and TRBJ2-7; a weak D match, TRBD1 (6 bases). Germline-derived CDR1 and CDR2 are MDHEN and SYDVKM. V was clipped by 1 base and J by 3 bases, with 7 bases between them. The CDR3 is 13 amino acids. CDR3 in DNA: TGTGCCAGCAGTTTATTACAGGGCTACGAGCAGTACTTC. This encodes CASSLLQGYEQYF.

The gene calls are TRBV18 and TRBJ1-1; D gene unclear. Per the germline V gene, CDR1 is KGHSH and CDR2 is LQKENI. CDR3 length: 12 amino acids. The V gene lost 3 bases and the J gene lost 5 bases, with 7 bases spanning the gap. The CDR3 reads CASSPRPTEAFF. As DNA, the CDR3 is TGTGCCAGCTCACCTCGACCGACTGAAGCTTTCTTT.

This clone came up once. The J gene is TRBJ1-2, the V gene TRBV10-3; TRBD1 matches at 9 bases. CDR1 ENHRY and CDR2 SYGVKD come from the germline V gene. There are 15 residues in the CDR3. V was pared by 6 bases and J by 6 bases, with 11 bases of the junction left unmatched. This CDR3 reads CAIRKIRDREDGYTF. The DNA of the CDR3 is TGTGCCATCAGGAAAATCCGGGACAGGGAGGATGGCTACACCTTC.

This clone has only a few counts. The chain combines TRBV5-3 with TRBJ1-5; D unclear. TRBV5-3 is marked as an open reading frame, function uncertain. V was clipped by 1 base and J by 4 bases, with 18 bases between them. This CDR3 comprises 17 residues. The CDR3 protein is CARSLPPRVVANQPQHF. DNA for the CDR3: TGTGCCAGAAGCTTGCCTCCCCGGGTGGTGGCAAATCAGCCCCAGCATTTT.

The V gene is TRBV5-5, the J gene TRBJ1-5; perhaps TRBD1 as D (5 bases). CDR1 is SGHKS and CDR2 is YYEKEE in the germline V gene (reference sequence). This CDR3 spans 13 amino acids. V lost 2 bases and J 7 bases, leaving 10 bases between the germline ends. CDR3 DNA sequence: TGTGCCAGCAGCTTCGGGGCGGGACAGCCCCAGCATTTT. Its translation is CASSFGAGQPQHF.